Detailed here is one TCR beta chain. This entry belongs to a study of blood T cell repertoires in COVID-19. Study summary: Samples taken during acute and convalescent COVID-19 were collected in the United States, Italy and Spain. Sources were T cells, B-cell-depleted T cells, or PBMCs; the material itself was cDNA or gDNA.

CDR3 length: 15 amino acids. Trimming took 6 bases from V and 4 from J; bases not matched to a gene: 10. Germline V CDR1 and CDR2: MNHEY, SVGAGI. Authors' data handling: Estimated nucleated cell counts came from reference gene primer amplification. Produced via immunoSEQ multiplex PCR; TCRdb's table is partial and in-frame only. V, J and clone size derive from that table, while D and trimming were established from the DNA sequence. The sample yields about 75,000 clones, around nine tenths seen once. Sequencing input: peripheral blood. V usage is TRBV6-5 and J usage is TRBJ2-7; 9 positions agree with TRBD1. The sequence came from a human donor in a cohort sampled during active COVID-19. The CDR3, as DNA: TGTGCCAGCAGGTCCTGGGACAGGGTGTCGTACGAGCAGTACTTC. Translation gives CASRSWDRVSYEQYF.